The clone carrying this TCR beta chain has just a few counts. It may be a read error: a sequence one base away is much more abundant. Trimming cost V 0 bases and J 2 bases; bases outside gene matches: 3. CDR3 length: 16 amino acids. TCRdb called the PCR reads again in MiXCR, with one record for every CDR3 protein. Of 250,000 to 400,000 distinct CDR3 sequences in the sample, over 20% were seen once. This specimen belongs to a study of molecular identifiers for immune sequencing clone quantification. The chain has TRBV12-3 or TRBV12-4 and TRBJ2-1; 8 nucleotides match TRBD1. The sample comprised naive CD8+ T cells from blood, with Jurkat cell RNA spiked in. Stated subset: FACS-sorted CD8+CD4-CCR7+CD45RA+ naive T cells. This TCR derives from a human donor in good health. Some libraries in this study had Jurkat cell RNA spiked in. The chain's CDR3 is CASSLAGRGPYNEQFF. The CDR3 DNA reads as TGTGCCAGCAGTTTAGCCGGCAGGGGGCCCTACAATGAGCAGTTCTTC.